This passage covers 23 T cell receptor beta chains from one sample sequenced in a study of OX40 agonist ivuxolimab in advanced cancers. Clones were read by immunoSEQ multiplex PCR, and TCRdb kept only the in-frame ones, dropping some. The table includes roughly 71,000 clones, 84% detected once. The sequencing here drew on CD4+ or CD8+ T cells sorted from blood, taken in a trial of the OX40 agonist ivuxolimab. These receptors originate from an adult with an advanced solid tumor such as melanoma, head and neck, liver or kidney cancer.

In this sample, this clone turned up a few times. V gene TRBV2 combines with J gene TRBJ1-3, with 9 bases fitting TRBD1. CDR1 is SNHLY, CDR2 FYNNEI, per germline. The junction had 7 bases not matched to a gene; V was cut back by 7 bases and J by 3 bases. The CDR3 sequence is 15 residues long. The CDR3 nucleotides are TGTGCCAGCACCGGGACAGGGTCTTATGGAAACACCATATATTTT. This translates into CASTGTGSYGNTIYF.

This clone has a single count. J is TRBJ2-5 and V is TRBV19, with 11 bases aligning to TRBD2. This CDR3 comprises 15 residues. Per germline, CDR1 LNHDA and CDR2 SQIVND (reference sequence). The V and J ends lost 5 bases and 3 bases, in that order; junction bases with no gene match: 5. This CDR3 reads CASSLASGGKETQYF. The CDR3 bases are TGTGCCAGTAGTTTAGCTAGCGGGGGGAAAGAGACCCAGTACTTC.

The rearrangement uses TRBV7-9 and TRBJ1-2; possibly TRBD1 for D (5 bases). V was clipped by 5 bases and J by 4 bases, with 11 bases between them. The CDR3 extends over 13 amino acids. Germline CDR1 and CDR2: SEHNR and FQNEAQ (reference sequence). CDR3 region: CASSTGRGYGYTF. The CDR3 DNA reads as TGTGCCAGCAGCACGGGACGAGGCTATGGCTACACCTTC.

This rearrangement joins TRBV6-5 to TRBJ1-1; D ambiguous. Looked up from germline, CDR1 is MNHEY and CDR2 is SVGAGI. The CDR3 has 13 amino acids. V was clipped by 6 bases and J by 3 bases, with 11 bases between them. The CDR3 DNA is TGTGCCAGCAGCCGCGAGGTTGACACTGAAGCTTTCTTT. Amino acids: CASSREVDTEAFF.

The V and J genes are TRBV7-3 and TRBJ1-1, with unresolved D. The germline V and J ends were trimmed by 6 bases and 6 bases, with 17 bases remaining between them. There are 14 residues in the CDR3. The germline V gene encodes CDR1 SGHTA and CDR2 FQGTGA. The CDR3 coding sequence is TGTGCCAGCAGTCTTCGCGGCGTAGTGTCTGAAGCTTTCTTT. Its protein is CASSLRGVVSEAFF.

The chain is built from TRBV5-6 and TRBJ2-1; D is ambiguous. Germline CDR1 SGHDT, CDR2 YYEEEE. The CDR3 is 14 residues long. The V end was cut by 2 bases, the J end by 7 bases, with 13 bases between. The DNA of the CDR3 is TGTGCCAGCAGCTTCGCCTGGGGTTTAAATGAGCAGTTCTTC. This sequence encodes CASSFAWGLNEQFF.

Only one count was recorded for this clone. The V gene is TRBV18, the J gene TRBJ2-5; 7 bases line up with TRBD2. V lost 6 bases to trimming and J lost 7 bases; unmatched junction nucleotides: 17. Germline V gene lookup returns CDR1 KGHSH and CDR2 LQKENI. CDR3 length equals 16 residues. The CDR3 DNA is TGTGCCAGCTCGTCAAGCGGGGAAAAAACCTTTATGACCCAGTACTTC. It codes for CASSSSGEKTFMTQYF.

The rearrangement uses TRBV7-3 and TRBJ2-2; D gene ambiguous. V was pared by 6 bases and J by 0 bases, with 5 bases between. The CDR3 is 13 residues long. CDR1 is SGHTA, CDR2 FQGTGA, per germline. Written as DNA, the CDR3 is TGTGCCAGCAGACCCGCGAACACCGGGGAGCTGTTTTTT. This codes for CASRPANTGELFF.

The V gene is TRBV4-3, the J gene TRBJ1-4; unclear D gene. Germline CDR1 is LGHNA and CDR2 is YSLEER. V dropped 0 bases and J dropped 11 bases, with 16 bases sitting between them. The CDR3 contains 15 residues. CDR3: CASSQDGLVNEKLFF. The CDR3 DNA sequence: TGCGCCAGCAGCCAAGACGGACTTGTAAACGAGAAACTGTTTTTT.

V usage is TRBV7-3 and J usage is TRBJ1-2; D is uncertain. Germline CDR1 SGHTA, CDR2 FQGTGA. Trimming took 2 bases from V and 3 from J, leaving 10 bases between them. This CDR3 is 14 amino acids long. CDR3 nucleotide sequence: TGTGCCAGCAGCTTACCAGGAAATTACTATGGCTACACCTTC. Amino acid sequence: CASSLPGNYYGYTF.

The chain employs TRBV7-9 and TRBJ1-1; 7 nucleotides match TRBD1. The trim removed 5 bases at V and 4 bases at J, leaving 10 bases unmatched. The CDR3 runs 15 residues. Germline CDR1 SEHNR, CDR2 FQNEAQ (reference sequence). CDR3 sequence reads: CASSANARGATEAFF. In DNA form, the CDR3 reads TGTGCCAGCAGCGCAAATGCCAGGGGGGCCACTGAAGCTTTCTTT.

This chain uses TRBV29-1 with TRBJ2-3; the D gene is possibly TRBD1 (8 bases). This CDR3 is built from 15 residues. Germline CDR1 is SQVTM and CDR2 is ANQGSEA. V lost 2 bases and J 6 bases, leaving 18 bases between the germline ends. The CDR3 is CSVESGGGTGDTQYF. CDR3 sequence (DNA): TGCAGCGTTGAATCGGGGGGTGGGACAGGCGATACGCAGTATTTT.

This sequence joins TRBV29-1 and TRBJ1-1; TRBD1 matches 7 bases. Germline CDR1 and CDR2: SQVTM and ANQGSEA. The CDR3 has 11 amino acids. Germline trimming cut 4 bases from V and 6 bases from J; bases unmatched to any gene: 2. CDR3 amino acids: CSVGQGAEAFF. The DNA for the CDR3 is TGCAGCGTTGGACAGGGAGCTGAAGCTTTCTTT.

This clone was counted a few times. V usage is TRBV7-9 and J usage is TRBJ2-3; D gene ambiguous. Germline V gene lookup returns CDR1 SEHNR and CDR2 FQNEAQ (reference sequence). Trimming shortened V by 5 bases and J by 2 bases, and 14 bases separated the two germline ends. This CDR3 comprises 15 residues. CDR3 DNA: TGTGCCAGCAGCCGGCGCGTGGGTTTCACAGATACGCAGTATTTT. Translation: CASSRRVGFTDTQYF.

The chain is built from TRBV4-2 and TRBJ2-7; D gene uncertain. The CDR3 is 16 residues long. V shed 0 bases and J shed 2 bases, with 14 bases lying between them. Germline CDR1 is LGHNA and CDR2 is YNFKEQ. The CDR3 bases are TGTGCCAGCAGCCAAGAGCGAGTTGATGCTCCCTACGAGCAGTACTTC. Protein: CASSQERVDAPYEQYF.

The V gene is TRBV11-3, the J gene TRBJ1-1; D might be TRBD1 (5 bases). Looked up from germline, CDR1 is SGHNT and CDR2 is YENEEA. The CDR3 contains 15 residues. V lost 0 bases and J lost 3, with 11 bases in between. CDR3 sequence (DNA): TGTGCCAGCAGCTTAGATTCTGGGGGACACACTGAAGCTTTCTTT. Protein: CASSLDSGGHTEAFF.

CDR3 amino acids: CASSLDGSSRSYEQYF. DNA of the CDR3: TGTGCCAGCAGCTTAGACGGCAGCTCGCGCTCCTACGAGCAGTACTTC. The chain couples TRBV13 to TRBJ2-7; D gene unclear. The germline CDR1 and CDR2 sequences are PRHDT and FYEKMQ (reference sequence). The V end was cut by 1 base, the J end by 0 bases, with 13 bases between. CDR3 size: 16 residues. The whole variable domain, filled in from reference TRBV13 and TRBJ2-7, reads AAGVIQSPRHLIKEKRETATLKCYPIPRHDTVYWYQQGPGQDPQFLISFYEKMQSDKGSIPDRFSAQQFSDYHSELNMSSLELGDSALYFCASSLDGSSRSYEQYFGPGTRLTVT.

V is TRBV4-2 and J is TRBJ1-2, with no clear D. The CDR3 contains 13 residues. V lost 1 base and J 6 bases, leaving 9 bases between the germline ends. Per the germline V gene, CDR1 is LGHNA and CDR2 is YNFKEQ. CDR3 sequence reads: CASSQVPGDGYTF. CDR3 bases: TGTGCCAGCAGCCAAGTACCGGGCGATGGCTACACCTTC.

In this sample, this clone turned up a few times. V is TRBV19 and J is TRBJ1-2, with TRBD1 as a possible D gene (5 bases). V lost 7 bases, J lost 2 bases, and 11 bases lay in between. This CDR3 has 13 amino acids. Germline V gene lookup returns CDR1 LNHDA and CDR2 SQIVND (reference sequence). DNA for the CDR3: TGTGCCAGTAACCGGGACCGCAACTATGGCTACACCTTC. Encoded protein: CASNRDRNYGYTF.

J is TRBJ2-7 and V is TRBV27; D is undetermined. Germline V gene data show CDR1 as MNHEY and CDR2 as SMNVEV (reference sequence). Trimming shortened V by 3 bases and J by 3 bases, and 12 bases separated the two germline ends. The CDR3 spans 14 residues. CDR3 region: CASSLGAGGYEQYF. CDR3 DNA: TGTGCCAGCAGTTTGGGTGCAGGTGGCTACGAGCAGTACTTC.

J is TRBJ1-4 and V is TRBV7-8, with a possible D match to TRBD1 (6 bases). The CDR3 is made up of 15 amino acids. CDR1 and CDR2 from the germline V gene are SGHVS and FQNEAQ. Trimming removed 3 bases at V and 10 bases at J, with 18 bases between. The CDR3 nucleotides are TGTGCCAGCAGCTTTCAGGGGCCGCTTTCTGGAAAACTGTTTTTT. This gives the protein CASSFQGPLSGKLFF. Full variable domain (rest looked up from reference TRBV7-8 and TRBJ1-4): GAGVSQSPRYKVAKRGQDVALRCDPISGHVSLFWYQQALGQGPEFLTYFQNEAQLDKSGLPSDRFFAERPEGSVSTLKIQRTQQEDSAVYLCASSFQGPLSGKLFFGSGTQLSVL.

This rearrangement joins TRBV4-2 to TRBJ1-4; D gene uncertain. The CDR3 has 14 amino acids. Between the trimmed V and J ends, which lost 0 bases and 1 base, there was a span of 3 bases. Germline V CDR1 and CDR2: LGHNA, YNFKEQ. In DNA form, the CDR3 reads TGTGCCAGCAGCCAAGAAAGAACTAATGAAAAACTGTTTTTT. Amino acids: CASSQERTNEKLFF.

This chain uses TRBV5-1 with TRBJ1-6; D might be TRBD1 (5 bases). V was pared by 5 bases and J by 3 bases, with 15 bases between. The CDR3 is made up of 16 amino acids. Germline-derived CDR1 and CDR2 are SGHRS and YFSETQ. In DNA, the CDR3 is TGCGCCAGCAGTCGAGCGGGGGACGGCTATAATTCACCCCTCCACTTT. This translates into CASSRAGDGYNSPLHF.